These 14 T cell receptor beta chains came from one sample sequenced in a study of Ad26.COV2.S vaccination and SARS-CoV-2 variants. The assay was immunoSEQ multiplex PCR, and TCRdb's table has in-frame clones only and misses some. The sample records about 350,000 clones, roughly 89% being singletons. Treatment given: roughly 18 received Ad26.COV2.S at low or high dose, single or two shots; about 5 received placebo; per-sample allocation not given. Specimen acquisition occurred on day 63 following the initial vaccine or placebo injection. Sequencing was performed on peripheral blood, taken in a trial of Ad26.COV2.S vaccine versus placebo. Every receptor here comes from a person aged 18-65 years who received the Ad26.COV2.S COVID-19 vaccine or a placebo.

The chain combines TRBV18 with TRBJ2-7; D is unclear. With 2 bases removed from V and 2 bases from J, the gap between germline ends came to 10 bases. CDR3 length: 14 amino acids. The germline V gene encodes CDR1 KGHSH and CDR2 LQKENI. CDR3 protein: CASSPGFEPYEQYF. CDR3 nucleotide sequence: TGTGCCAGCTCACCAGGGTTCGAACCCTACGAGCAGTACTTC.

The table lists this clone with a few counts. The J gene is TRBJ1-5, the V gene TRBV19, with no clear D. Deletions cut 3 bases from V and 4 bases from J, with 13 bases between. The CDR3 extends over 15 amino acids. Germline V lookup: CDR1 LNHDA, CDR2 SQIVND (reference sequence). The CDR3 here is CASSIVPHRNQPQHF. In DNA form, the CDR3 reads TGTGCCAGTAGTATTGTGCCCCACAGAAATCAGCCCCAGCATTTT.

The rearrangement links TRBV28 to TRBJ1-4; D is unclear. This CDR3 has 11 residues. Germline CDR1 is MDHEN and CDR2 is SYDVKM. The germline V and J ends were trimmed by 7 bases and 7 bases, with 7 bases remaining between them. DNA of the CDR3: TGTGCCAGCATGGGAGGTGAAAAACTGTTTTTT. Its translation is CASMGGEKLFF. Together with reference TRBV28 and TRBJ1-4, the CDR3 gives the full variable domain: DVKVTQSSRYLVKRTGEKVFLECVQDMDHENMFWYRQDPGLGLRLIYFSYDVKMKEKGDIPEGYSVSREKKERFSLILESASTNQTSMYLCASMGGEKLFFGSGTQLSVL.

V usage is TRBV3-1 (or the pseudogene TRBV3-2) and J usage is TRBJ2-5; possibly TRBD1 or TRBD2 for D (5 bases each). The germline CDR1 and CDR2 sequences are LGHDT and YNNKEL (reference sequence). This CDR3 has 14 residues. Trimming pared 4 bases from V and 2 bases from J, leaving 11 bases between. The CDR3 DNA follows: TGTGCCAGCAGCCCCCGGGACGGACAAGAGACCCAGTACTTC. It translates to CASSPRDGQETQYF.

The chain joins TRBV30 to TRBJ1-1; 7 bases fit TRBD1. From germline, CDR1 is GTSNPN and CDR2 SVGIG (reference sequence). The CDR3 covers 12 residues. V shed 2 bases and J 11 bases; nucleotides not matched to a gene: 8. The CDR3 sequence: CAWSLGTARAFF. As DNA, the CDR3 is TGTGCCTGGAGTTTAGGGACAGCGCGCGCTTTCTTT.

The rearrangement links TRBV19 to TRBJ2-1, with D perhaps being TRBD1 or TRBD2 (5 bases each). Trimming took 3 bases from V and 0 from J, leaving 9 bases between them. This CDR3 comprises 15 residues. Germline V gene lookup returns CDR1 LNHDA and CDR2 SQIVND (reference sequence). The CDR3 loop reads CASSIRGDSYNEQFF. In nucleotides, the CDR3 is TGTGCCAGTAGTATTCGAGGGGACTCCTACAATGAGCAGTTCTTC.

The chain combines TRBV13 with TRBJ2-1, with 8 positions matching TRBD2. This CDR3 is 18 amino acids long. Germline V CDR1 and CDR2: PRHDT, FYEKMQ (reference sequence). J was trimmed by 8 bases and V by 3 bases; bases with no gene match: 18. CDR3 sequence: CASSFGRGGPYESDEQFF. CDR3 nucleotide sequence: TGTGCCAGCAGCTTTGGTCGGGGGGGCCCGTACGAAAGCGATGAGCAGTTCTTC.

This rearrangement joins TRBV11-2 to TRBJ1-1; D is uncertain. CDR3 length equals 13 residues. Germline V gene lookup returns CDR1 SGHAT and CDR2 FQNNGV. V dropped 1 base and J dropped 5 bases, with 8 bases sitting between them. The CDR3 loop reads CASSLAMGTEAFF. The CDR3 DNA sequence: TGTGCCAGCAGCTTAGCGATGGGAACTGAAGCTTTCTTT.

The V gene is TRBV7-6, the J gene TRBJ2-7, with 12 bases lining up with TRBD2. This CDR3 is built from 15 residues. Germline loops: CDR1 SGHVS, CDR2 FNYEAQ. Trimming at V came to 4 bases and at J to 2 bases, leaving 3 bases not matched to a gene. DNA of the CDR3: TGTGCCAGCAGCTCGACTAGCGGGAGCACCTACGAGCAGTACTTC. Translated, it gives CASSSTSGSTYEQYF.

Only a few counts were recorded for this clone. The CDR3 DNA follows: TGTGCCAGTAGATCGCGGGGCACTGAAGCTTTCTTT. Amino acid sequence: CASRSRGTEAFF. The gene calls are TRBV19 and TRBJ1-1; no clear D gene. V lost 6 bases and J 4 bases, leaving 9 bases between the germline ends. Germline loops: CDR1 LNHDA, CDR2 SQIVND (reference sequence). The CDR3 spans 12 residues.

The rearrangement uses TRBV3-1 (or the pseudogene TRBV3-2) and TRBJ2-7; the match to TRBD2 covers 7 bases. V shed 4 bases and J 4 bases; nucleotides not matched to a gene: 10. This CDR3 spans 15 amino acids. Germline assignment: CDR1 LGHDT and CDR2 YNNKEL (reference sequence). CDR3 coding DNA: TGTGCCAGCAGCCCGGGGTACGGGGGGAGGTACGAGCAGTACTTC. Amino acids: CASSPGYGGRYEQYF.

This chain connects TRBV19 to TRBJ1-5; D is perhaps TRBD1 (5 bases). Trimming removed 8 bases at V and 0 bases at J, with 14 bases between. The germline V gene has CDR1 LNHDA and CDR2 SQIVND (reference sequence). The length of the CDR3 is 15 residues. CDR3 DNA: TGTGCCAGTGGCCCAGGGACTGCTAGCAATCAGCCCCAGCATTTT. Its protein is CASGPGTASNQPQHF.

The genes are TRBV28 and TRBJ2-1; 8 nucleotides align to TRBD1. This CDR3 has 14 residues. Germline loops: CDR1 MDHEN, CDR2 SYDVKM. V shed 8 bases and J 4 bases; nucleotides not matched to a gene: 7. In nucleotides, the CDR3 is TGTGCCAGCGGTTACAGGGGGACATACAATGAGCAGTTCTTC. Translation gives CASGYRGTYNEQFF.

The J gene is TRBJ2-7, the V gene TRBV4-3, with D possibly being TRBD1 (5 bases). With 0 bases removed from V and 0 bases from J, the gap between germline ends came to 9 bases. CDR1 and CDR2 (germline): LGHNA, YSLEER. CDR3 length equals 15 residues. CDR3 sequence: CASSQDTDSSYEQYF. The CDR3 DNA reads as TGCGCCAGCAGCCAAGATACCGACAGCTCCTACGAGCAGTACTTC.